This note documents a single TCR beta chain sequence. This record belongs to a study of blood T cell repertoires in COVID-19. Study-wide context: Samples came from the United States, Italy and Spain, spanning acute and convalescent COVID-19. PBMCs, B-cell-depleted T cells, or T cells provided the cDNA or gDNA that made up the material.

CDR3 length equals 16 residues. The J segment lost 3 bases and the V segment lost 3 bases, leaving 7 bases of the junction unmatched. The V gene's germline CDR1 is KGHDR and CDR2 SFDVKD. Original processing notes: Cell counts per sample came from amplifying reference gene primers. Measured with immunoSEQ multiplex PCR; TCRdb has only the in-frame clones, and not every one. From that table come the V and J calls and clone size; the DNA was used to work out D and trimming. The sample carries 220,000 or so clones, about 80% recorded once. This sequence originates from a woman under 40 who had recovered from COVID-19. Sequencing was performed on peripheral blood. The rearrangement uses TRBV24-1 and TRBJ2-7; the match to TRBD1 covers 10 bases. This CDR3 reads CATSDVPGQGIYEQYF. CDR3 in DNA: TGTGCCACCAGTGATGTCCCGGGACAGGGGATCTACGAGCAGTACTTC.